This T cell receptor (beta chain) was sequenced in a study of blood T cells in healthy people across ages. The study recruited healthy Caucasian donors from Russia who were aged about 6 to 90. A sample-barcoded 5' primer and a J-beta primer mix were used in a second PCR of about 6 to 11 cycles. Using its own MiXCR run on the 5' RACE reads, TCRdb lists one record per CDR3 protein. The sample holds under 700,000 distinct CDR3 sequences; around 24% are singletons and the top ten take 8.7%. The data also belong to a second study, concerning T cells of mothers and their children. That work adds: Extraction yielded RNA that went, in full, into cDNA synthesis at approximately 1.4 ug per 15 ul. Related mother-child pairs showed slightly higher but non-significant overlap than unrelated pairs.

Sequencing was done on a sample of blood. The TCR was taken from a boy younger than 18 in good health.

CDR3 coding DNA: TGTGCCAGCAGCGCGGGACCTGGGGGGCATGGCTACACCTTC. Translating gives CASSAGPGGHGYTF. The genes are TRBV7-2 and TRBJ1-2, with D maybe TRBD1 (6 bases). Germline loops: CDR1 SGHTA, CDR2 FQGNSA. V was trimmed by 5 bases and J by 6 bases, leaving 16 bases between them. This CDR3 has 14 residues.